This T cell receptor (beta chain) comes out of a study of blood T cells in healthy people across ages. Through a sample-barcoded 5' primer and a J-beta primer mix, a second PCR was run for about 6 to 11 cycles. Each sample yielded at least 3 million CDR3-containing paired-end reads. One entry per CDR3 protein, called by TCRdb with MiXCR from the 5' RACE reads. The sample carries 550,000 to 750,000 distinct CDR3 sequences, about 21% recorded once. Study-level points and caveats: Not knowing donor CMV status may have confounded expanded clonotype changes. What prevented conclusive comparison of naive and antigen-experienced cells was that PBMCs were unsorted.

This clonotype was counted ten times or more. Antigen specificity is unknown. Trimming removed 1 base at V and 7 bases at J, with 14 bases between. The CDR3 has 16 residues. This TCR derives from a man aged 65 to 79 in good health. The V gene is TRBV12-3 or TRBV12-4, the J gene TRBJ1-6; unclear D gene. Specimen: blood. The DNA of the CDR3 is TGTGCCAGCAGTTTAGATTTTTCCGGTAGGAATTCACCCCTCCACTTT. It codes for CASSLDFSGRNSPLHF.